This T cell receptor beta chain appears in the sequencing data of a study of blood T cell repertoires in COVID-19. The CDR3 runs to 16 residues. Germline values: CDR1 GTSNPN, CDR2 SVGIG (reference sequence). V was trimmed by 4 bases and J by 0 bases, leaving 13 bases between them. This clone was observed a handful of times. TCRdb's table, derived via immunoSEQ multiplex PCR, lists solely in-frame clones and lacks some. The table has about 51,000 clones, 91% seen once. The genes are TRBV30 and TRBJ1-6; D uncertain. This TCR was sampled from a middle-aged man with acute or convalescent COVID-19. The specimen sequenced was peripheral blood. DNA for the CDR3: TGTGCCTGGACCGACAAGTCGAGCTCCTATAATTCACCCCTCCACTTT. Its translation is CAWTDKSSSYNSPLHF.